The following is a T cell receptor beta chain sequence with its context. No antigen is known for it. These data are taken from a study of cytomegalovirus exposure and HLA in healthy donors. Study-level points and caveats: Prior analysis indicated that the majority of TCR beta V segments exhibited productivity approximately 90% or approximately 30% of the time.

CDR3 length equals 19 residues. The germline V gene has CDR1 MDHEN and CDR2 SYDVKM. 13 Jbeta primers and 60 Vbeta primers were used for the PCR. Clones were sequenced by immunoSEQ multiplex PCR, and TCRdb holds only the in-frame ones, with some missing. The table records 200,000 to 250,000 clones, less than 85% of them present only once. Sequencing input: PBMCs. The source of this sequence is a man between 18 and 35 years old in good health and CMV-seronegative. The chain recombines TRBV28 with TRBJ2-7, with D perhaps matching TRBD1 (7 bases). The J call may be faulty, since TRBJ2-5 better matches the DNA end. The CDR3 protein is CASVRRVEGARSGQETQYF. CDR3 coding DNA: TGTGCCAGCGTCAGGAGGGTCGAGGGGGCGCGATCGGGCCAAGAGACCCAGTACTTC.